This entry lists 21 T cell receptor beta chains sequenced from one sample in a study of cytomegalovirus exposure and HLA in healthy donors. 60 Vbeta and 13 Jbeta primers were used in PCR. Sequencing was performed with immunoSEQ multiplex PCR; in TCRdb, only in-frame clones are kept and a portion is missing. Here the sample spans 160,000 or so clones, roughly 79% being singletons. The sequenced material came from PBMCs. The receptors here all came from a woman in her thirties or forties in good health and CMV-seronegative.

The chain couples TRBV9 to TRBJ2-1, with 9 nucleotides matching TRBD2. The CDR3 is made up of 15 amino acids. V lost 3 bases, J lost 4 bases, and 5 bases stayed unmatched. In germline, CDR1 is SGDLS, CDR2 YYNGEE. CDR3 nucleotide sequence: TGTGCCAGCAGCGCTGCGGGAGGGCTTTACAATGAGCAGTTCTTC. Translation: CASSAAGGLYNEQFF.

The J gene is TRBJ1-4, the V gene TRBV9, with a weak D call TRBD1 (6 bases). The CDR3 is 14 residues long. The germline CDR1 and CDR2 sequences are SGDLS and YYNGEE. Trimming pared 3 bases from V and 2 bases from J, leaving 8 bases between. CDR3 nucleotides: TGTGCCAGCAGCGGTAGGGGGACTAATGAAAAACTGTTTTTT. Translation gives CASSGRGTNEKLFF.

This clone has only one observation. This chain links TRBV6-1 with TRBJ1-2; D is possibly TRBD1 (6 bases). The CDR3 sequence is 12 residues long. Germline V gene data show CDR1 as MNHNS and CDR2 as SASEGT. Trimming cost V 5 bases and J 4 bases, with 8 bases left between them. CDR3 in DNA: TGTGCCAGCAGTTTGGACAGCTATGGCTACACCTTC. Encoded protein: CASSLDSYGYTF.

This clone was detected a few times. This chain joins TRBV10-3 and TRBJ2-7, with 10 bases that match TRBD1. The V segment lost 0 bases and the J segment 3 bases; nucleotides outside the gene matches: 8. The CDR3 has 17 amino acids. Per the germline V gene, CDR1 is ENHRY and CDR2 is SYGVKD. The CDR3 DNA reads TGTGCCATCAGTGAGTCGATATTTAGGGACAGGGGCTACGAGCAGTACTTC. Its protein product is CAISESIFRDRGYEQYF.

The J gene is TRBJ1-5, the V gene TRBV7-5; the table names TRBD1, a call not compared with the DNA. TRBV7-5 is flagged as a pseudogene. The CDR3 length is 14 residues. Here the CDR3 DNA reads TGTGCCAAACAGGACAGGGACAGCAATCAGCCCCAGCATTTT. Its protein is CAKQDRDSNQPQHF.

The chain is built from TRBV7-2 and TRBJ1-2; TRBD1 might be the D (6 bases). The CDR3 extends over 13 amino acids. Looked up from germline, CDR1 is SGHTA and CDR2 is FQGNSA. V was cut by 5 bases and J by 3 bases, with 10 bases left in between. This CDR3 reads CASSERTDYGYTF. In DNA, the CDR3 is TGTGCCAGCAGCGAAAGGACAGACTATGGCTACACCTTC.

This clone showed up just once. The chain is built from TRBV30 and TRBJ1-2; 12 positions agree with TRBD1. Germline V gene sequence: CDR1 GTSNPN, CDR2 SVGIG (reference sequence). The CDR3 is made up of 16 amino acids. J lost 7 bases, V lost 4 bases, and 13 bases had no gene match. Here the CDR3 DNA reads TGTGCCTGGATCCCCGGGGGGACAGGGGGCGGAGGTGGCTACACCTTC. It specifies CAWIPGGTGGGGGYTF.

V gene TRBV5-1 combines with J gene TRBJ2-2; TRBD1 might be the D (5 bases). CDR1 is SGHRS, CDR2 YFSETQ, per germline. The CDR3 extends over 13 amino acids. V lost 2 bases, J lost 7 bases, and 9 bases lay in between. The CDR3 loop reads CASSFQGYGELFF. Written as DNA, the CDR3 is TGCGCCAGCAGCTTCCAGGGATACGGGGAGCTGTTTTTT.

This clone was observed once. The CDR3 protein is CASSLGQGRNTQYF. The CDR3 DNA follows: TGTGCCAGCAGTTTGGGACAGGGCAGAAATACGCAGTATTTT. The chain carries TRBV27 and TRBJ2-3, with TRBD1 identical over 9 bases. Trimming at V came to 3 bases and at J to 7 bases, leaving 5 bases not matched to a gene. Germline CDR1 MNHEY, CDR2 SMNVEV (reference sequence). The CDR3 loop spans 14 amino acids.

In this sample, this clone turned up once. The chain combines TRBV28 with TRBJ1-1; D is uncertain. Germline values: CDR1 MDHEN, CDR2 SYDVKM. The CDR3 is 12 residues long. Trimming left V 2 bases short and J 4 bases short, with 5 bases between. The CDR3 here is CASSLGSTEAFF. In DNA form, the CDR3 reads TGTGCCAGCAGTTTAGGGAGCACTGAAGCTTTCTTT.

The J gene is TRBJ2-2, the V gene TRBV9; D is possibly TRBD2 (6 bases). The germline V gene encodes CDR1 SGDLS and CDR2 YYNGEE. There are 16 residues in the CDR3. Deletions cut 0 bases from V and 5 bases from J, with 14 bases between. CDR3 sequence (DNA): TGTGCCAGCAGCGTAGCTTCCGGGAGATTGACCGGGGAGCTGTTTTTT. Protein: CASSVASGRLTGELFF.

This clone was detected a few times. The chain is built from TRBV6-6 and TRBJ2-7; D is perhaps TRBD2 (7 bases). V was shortened by 7 bases and J by 2 bases, with 12 bases between the two germline ends. Germline V gene data show CDR1 as MNHNY and CDR2 as SVGAGI (reference sequence). There are 13 residues in the CDR3. The CDR3 nucleotides are TGTGCCAGCAAGGGGGGGTTTACCTACGAGCAGTACTTC. Residues: CASKGGFTYEQYF.

The gene calls are TRBV30 and TRBJ2-1, with D possibly matching TRBD2 (6 bases). Trimming removed 0 bases from V and 9 bases from J, with 12 bases in between. CDR3 length: 13 residues. CDR1 is GTSNPN, CDR2 SVGIG, per germline (reference sequence). The CDR3: CAWSVSRDGEQFF. Written as DNA, the CDR3 is TGTGCCTGGAGTGTTTCGCGGGATGGTGAGCAGTTCTTC. The complete variable domain, with remaining parts taken from reference TRBV30 and TRBJ2-1, reads SQTIHQWPATLVQPVGSPLSLECTVEGTSNPNLYWYRQAAGRGLQLLFYSVGIGQISSEVPQNLSASRPQDRQFILSSKKLLLSDSGFYLCAWSVSRDGEQFFGPGTRLTVL.

The CDR3 DNA reads TGTGCCAGCAGTGGGGGGAGGGGGACAGATACGCAGTATTTT. Protein: CASSGGRGTDTQYF. The chain joins TRBV2 to TRBJ2-3; TRBD2 might be the D (7 bases). Germline values: CDR1 SNHLY, CDR2 FYNNEI. V lost 4 bases to trimming and J lost 3 bases, with 11 bases between them. This CDR3 is built from 14 residues.

The chain carries TRBV7-3 and TRBJ2-5, with D possibly matching TRBD2 (7 bases). The germline gives CDR1 SGHTA, CDR2 FQGTGA. The CDR3 covers 14 residues. The V gene lost 1 base and the J gene lost 5 bases, with 11 bases spanning the gap. This chain's CDR3 is CASSLKGGGETQYF. The CDR3 DNA reads TGTGCCAGCAGCTTAAAGGGGGGAGGGGAGACCCAGTACTTC.

The chain couples TRBV10-2 to TRBJ1-5; no clear D gene. Trimming pared 0 bases from V and 7 bases from J, leaving 10 bases between. Germline V CDR1 and CDR2: WSHSY, SAAADI. The length of the CDR3 is 14 residues. In DNA form, the CDR3 reads TGCGCCAGCAGTGAGTCGTTTGCGGGCCAGCCCCAGCATTTT. Translation: CASSESFAGQPQHF.

The chain uses TRBV5-5 and TRBJ2-1; TRBD1 aligns across 8 bases. The CDR3 consists of 18 residues. The V and J ends lost 6 bases and 0 bases, in that order; junction bases with no gene match: 14. Germline V gene sequence: CDR1 SGHKS, CDR2 YYEKEE (reference sequence). The CDR3 protein is CASTPQWRGTGSYNEQFF. The CDR3 DNA is TGTGCCAGCACCCCTCAATGGAGGGGGACAGGCTCCTACAATGAGCAGTTCTTC.

In its sample, this clone was seen once. The rearrangement joins TRBV9 to TRBJ2-7, with a weak D call TRBD2 (6 bases). Trimming took 4 bases from V and 2 from J, leaving 13 bases between them. The germline V gene encodes CDR1 SGDLS and CDR2 YYNGEE. This CDR3 comprises 14 residues. The CDR3 loop is CASSPREDPYEQYF. The CDR3 nucleotides are TGTGCCAGCAGCCCCAGGGAGGACCCCTACGAGCAGTACTTC.

The chain carries TRBV6-5 and TRBJ2-7; D perhaps matches TRBD1 (5 bases). V gave up 2 bases and J gave up 2 bases, with 13 bases separating them. Looked up from germline, CDR1 is MNHEY and CDR2 is SVGAGI. The CDR3 is 15 residues long. This CDR3 is CASSYDGALTYEQYF. The CDR3 bases are TGTGCCAGCAGTTACGATGGGGCCCTCACCTACGAGCAGTACTTC.

This chain links TRBV18 with TRBJ2-3, with D possibly matching TRBD2 (6 bases). The CDR3 totals 15 residues. V lost 3 bases, J lost 2 bases, and 12 bases lay in between. The germline gives CDR1 KGHSH, CDR2 LQKENI. The CDR3 DNA follows: TGTGCCAGCTCACCCCCCGGGGGTCACACAGATACGCAGTATTTT. Translation gives CASSPPGGHTDTQYF.

V is TRBV6-5 and J is TRBJ2-7, with TRBD2 identical over 7 bases. Germline trimming cut 7 bases from V and 3 bases from J; bases unmatched to any gene: 12. The CDR3 loop spans 15 amino acids. Germline V CDR1 and CDR2: MNHEY, SVGAGI. The CDR3 DNA is TGTGCCAGCACCGCGGCAGGGCTAGCGGACTACGAGCAGTACTTC. Its protein is CASTAAGLADYEQYF.